This T cell receptor (beta chain) comes out of a study of human T cells and chemical hapten exposure. Noted time point: pre-sensitization, week 0. Sample treatment: therapeutic diphenylcyclopropenone sensitization with weekly scalp DPC. The table lists this clonotype with a few counts. TCRdb ran MiXCR on the RACE reads and lists one entry per CDR3 protein. There are some 98,000 distinct CDR3 sequences in the sample; 10% to 12% occur only once, and approximately 3.1% lies in the top ten. Trimming removed 6 bases from V and 6 bases from J, with 14 bases in between. From germline, CDR1 is DFQATT and CDR2 SNEGSKA (reference sequence). The CDR3 covers 13 residues.

The gene calls are TRBV20-1 and TRBJ1-4, with D hard to call. Sequenced here: whole blood, sampled in connection with sensitization to the hapten diphenylcyclopropenone (DPC). This clonotype was obtained from a woman aged 55-69 years with alopecia areata. Some clones in this sample may be carry-over from other donors' samples. The CDR3 DNA is TGCAGTGCCCGATCCCGTGCATATGAAAAACTGTTTTTT. The encoded protein is CSARSRAYEKLFF.